One T cell receptor beta chain is described in this entry. This clone was counted a few times. Its binding antigen is unknown. Per-base quality was not reported, and no clone a single base away is much larger than it. The cohort consisted of 600 to 750 healthy bone marrow donors. At the time of sampling, every cohort member was nominally healthy, though immune exposures that went unrecorded were likely present. The donor was CMV seronegative and belonged to the group of 352 seronegative cohort members. A peripheral blood sample was provided by each donor, and peripheral blood mononuclear cells were used for TCR beta sequencing. The Qiagen DNeasy Blood Extraction Kit was used to extract genomic DNA from the blood cell samples. The data are from a study of cytomegalovirus exposure and HLA in healthy donors (dated by TCRdb to the late 2010s). As for the study more broadly: According to an earlier analysis of a few hundred of the donors, roughly 180 million T cells yielded 120 million or so unique TCR beta sequences and about 300 Gb of sequence data. An early release covering roughly 580 HLA-typed donors comprised roughly 300 gigabases of sequencing data and some 79 million unique TCR sequences. Among the roughly 430 genotyped donors, 81% belonged to the genetic ancestry cluster associated with self-reported Caucasian donors. The aim of the study was to test whether cataloging public T cell receptors could identify signatures of past pathogen exposure. The study used immunosequencing to profile the T cell repertoires of 600 to 850 subjects and linked those repertoires to cytomegalovirus serostatus. In addition to the first cohort of 650 to 750 subjects, a separate validation cohort of 120 different subjects was used. High-throughput TCR immunosequencing, statistical association of individual TCRs with disease status, and machine learning were combined to predict cytomegalovirus infection status. A later analysis re-analyzed previously published TCR beta repertoires from roughly 690 donors and added high-resolution HLA genotyping to study TCR occurrence patterns. Rather than drawing on any new phenotypic data, the later analysis identified candidate immune exposures from TCR beta sequences and the way those sequences occurred across donors. In an earlier analysis of a few hundred of the donors, high-throughput TCR beta sequencing was used to judge whether each TCR beta V gene segment behaved as functional or pseudogenic. Donor age, sex, ethnicity and CMV serostatus were compiled together with the repertoire data. A later genetic analysis used genome-wide SNP genotypes for about 65% of the roughly 700 donors, treating that subset as a discovery cohort. Every repertoire in the discovery cohort had been generated on one and the same sequencing platform. Both class I and class II loci were covered by HLA typing, at four-digit resolution. Typing coverage varied by locus: about 620-630 donors for A, B, C, DRB1 and DQB1; more than 500 for DQA1; more than 600 for DPA1; some 470 for DPB1. A handful of DR-DQ haplotypes were handled as single units for association and clustering because linkage in the cohort was strong. On average, roughly 200,000 unique TCR beta nucleotide sequences were sequenced per donor among more than 350 genotyped donors of the cohort, with roughly 18% of those sequences being non-productive. The full study reports these points: In a later analysis, more than 15,000 TCR beta sequences were associated with specific HLA alleles at a false discovery rate of 0.05. Cytomegalovirus status was reported to be diagnosed by the classifier with high specificity and sensitivity in both the original and validation cohorts. The authors suggested that the approach could potentially be extended to other disease states and immunological phenotypes. Roughly uniform sequencing depth across donors was assumed in presence/absence analyses, although this assumption may not hold. In a later genetic analysis, a missense DCLRE1C variant was associated with V-gene and J-gene trimming of TCR beta chains, and the association was replicated in an independent cohort. In the study, around 160 TCR beta chains were listed as associated with cytomegalovirus. Because HLA typing was missing for some donors at each locus, association tests included only the typed subset. For the cohort, immune exposure information was limited to CMV serostatus. In vitro tests confirmed that three of the cytomegalovirus-associated TCR beta chains recognize cytomegalovirus antigens. In a later genetic analysis, fewer N-insertions in productive TCRs were reported among donors in an Asian-associated ancestry cluster than the roughly 700-donor mean. A later analysis found that most CMV-associated TCR beta chains appeared HLA-restricted, with HLA associations seemingly driven largely by CMV exposure. A cluster of highly shared sequence variants was judged likely to be a technical artifact of the sequencing pipeline. Broadly in line with IMGT annotations, most TCR beta V segments showed up in productive rearrangements about 87% or about 30% of the time in an earlier analysis of 587 of the donors. Because counts were too low, some 17 rarely observed V segments, including chromosome 9 orphons, were excluded from the earlier analysis of some 590 of the donors. When HLA alleles, especially DR and DQ, strongly co-occurred, TCR associations were difficult to assign to individual alleles. A further reported finding was that TCR beta sequences accurately predicted the HLA-A and HLA-B alleles for most subjects in the first cohort. Compared with equally common non-associated chains, HLA-associated TCR beta chains in a later analysis were more clonally expanded and had lower generation probabilities. Most TCR sequences were observed very rarely across donors, whereas some public TCRs were present in many individuals. According to a later analysis, TCR association rates differed among HLA loci, with DRB1 alleles showing the most associated TCRs and HLA-C alleles showing the fewest. In a later analysis, several top co-occurrence clusters were reported to appear linked to parvovirus B19, influenza, CMV and Epstein-Barr virus. Linkage disequilibrium might explain the correlated functional status among segregating V segments, but an unknown experimental factor could not be excluded. In this cohort, only TCR beta chains were sequenced, and detectable features were limited by the absence of alpha or paired-chain data.

The receptor library was made with the immunoSEQ multiplex PCR assay. The multiplex PCR relied on a mix of 60 forward primers for TCR Vbeta segments and 13 reverse primers for TCR Jbeta segments. A multiplex PCR assay on genomic DNA amplified the CDR3 region of rearranged TCR beta genes. The Illumina HiSeq System was used to sequence the amplified TCR beta libraries as 87-base-pair reads. On the study's bioinformatics: A later analysis counted about 80 million unique TCR beta chains across the approximately 700 repertoires, and about 10 million of these chains were shared by at least two donors. A nearest-neighbor algorithm error-corrected the raw reads and collapsed the reads into unique sequences, merging closely related sequences to remove PCR and sequencing errors. CDR3 sequences were aligned to IMGT reference sequences to assign V, D and J gene segments. For a sequence to be retained, at least a six-nucleotide match to both a V gene segment and a J gene segment was required. Rearrangements were classified as productive when the CDR3 lacked stop codons and remained in frame with V and J, and all other rearrangements were classified as non-productive. CDR3 was defined according to IMGT convention as the region running from the second conserved V-encoded cysteine to the conserved J-encoded phenylalanine. In an earlier analysis of around 600 of the donors, sequences lacking an unambiguous match to a single V gene segment were excluded. An earlier analysis of fewer than 750 of the donors classified V segments as functional when productive rearrangements were above 56.7% and as segregating when the standard deviation between donors was above 5%. To diagnose cytomegalovirus status from the catalog of TCR beta chain sequences, a statistical classification framework was built. In a later analysis, V and J genes were assigned by comparing TCR nucleotide sequences against IMGT/GENE-DB human TR gene sequences. Using the TCRdist pipeline, a later analysis assigned CDR3 sequences along with most-parsimonious VDJ recombination scenarios. A later analysis defined each TCR beta chain by its CDR3 amino acid sequence plus V-gene family, and excluded reads lacking a unique V-gene family. As a way to deal with suspected cross-contamination and a sequencing artifact, a later analysis dropped approximately 570 nucleotide sequences that were highly shared and had low generation probability. For each public chain, a later analysis derived a clonal expansion index from normalized ranks of inferred template counts within each repertoire. Generation probabilities in a later analysis came from a VDJ recombination model fitted to out-of-frame rearrangements, and those results were checked against IGoR. A later analysis scored TCR-TCR, TCR-HLA and TCR-CMV co-occurrence with hypergeometric tests, applying a repertoire-size bias correction to TCR pairs. A later analysis estimated false discovery rates by permuting HLA or CMV assignments 20 times. In a later analysis, co-occurring TCRs were grouped with DBSCAN, and TCRdist sequence similarity was added when clustering was performed within HLA-allele-positive subsets. For co-occurrence clustering, repertoires with fewer than 30,000 or more than 120,000 public chains were excluded, along with roughly 5 repertoires with anomalous nucleotide sharing. TCRdb obtained this table from immuneACCESS and retained in-frame rearrangements with V and J assigned. These tables miss some clones; where compared with another copy, unresolved V genes account for less than half of the shortfall, and the remainder is unexplained. V and J calls and clone size are as listed in that table; D and trimming were resolved from the DNA. In this sample the table shows about 69,000 clones, about 70% of which occur a single time. Of the sample, around 9.9% falls within the top ten clones.

The receptor was isolated from a woman in her 30s in good health and CMV-seronegative. The sequencing input was PBMCs.

CDR3 loop: CASSLGRQINEKLFF. The sequence in DNA is TGTGCCAGCAGCTTAGGGCGGCAGATTAATGAAAAACTGTTTTTT. The V gene is TRBV7-2 and the J gene is TRBJ1-4; there is no confident call for the D gene. The germline V gene sets CDR1 to SGHTA and CDR2 to FQGNSA. The cysteine opens and the phenylalanine closes a CDR3 of 15 amino acids. Left in the record is the CDR3 DNA by itself, 45 bases read in frame from the first base. The V end loses 1 base and the J end loses 4 bases, and a stretch of 10 bases separates them.